Listed below are T cell receptor beta chains from one sample, sequenced in a study of neurological immune-mediated disorders. TCRdb passed the 5' RACE reads through MiXCR, listing each CDR3 protein once. Seen here are approximately 58,000 distinct CDR3 sequences, roughly 7.7% observed once, and the top ten hold 1.9%. Sequenced: PBMCs. The source of these receptors is a middle-aged woman in good health. Each CDR3 is given with its conserved first and last residue. The D gene is left open where the match is weak. A row's size may be missing; if present it is once, few, many or a size class.

D	size	V	J	CDR3	DNA
TRBD1	many	TRBV9	TRBJ2-1	CASSKKTGPNEQFF	TGTGCCAGCAGCAAGAAGACAGGGCCAAATGAGCAGTTCTTC
TRBD2	many	TRBV29-1	TRBJ2-2	CSVLTSVNTGELFF	TGCAGCGTTCTGACTAGCGTGAACACCGGGGAGCTGTTTTTT
TRBD2	many	TRBV29-1	TRBJ2-1	CSVHSGGTIGSIF	TGCAGCGTCCATAGCGGGGGGACGATTGGCAGTATCTTC
NA	many	TRBV7-2	TRBJ2-2	CASSLLPGTGELFF	TGTGCCAGCAGCTTGCTCCCCGGGACCGGGGAGCTGTTTTTT
TRBD1	many	TRBV15	TRBJ1-4	CATSNRQGGEKLFF	TGTGCCACCAGCAACCGACAGGGGGGCGAAAAACTGTTTTTT
NA	many	TRBV25-1	TRBJ1-6	CASSEPYSPLHF	TGTGCCAGCAGTGAGCCCTATTCACCCCTCCACTTT
NA	few	TRBV5-1	TRBJ2-1	CASSSTGAGNEQFF	TGCGCCAGCAGCTCGACGGGGGCAGGAAATGAGCAGTTCTTC
NA	many	TRBV4-1	TRBJ2-5	CASSQEGREKETQYF	TGCGCCAGCAGCCAAGAAGGCAGGGAGAAAGAGACCCAGTACTTC
TRBD1	many	TRBV7-2	TRBJ1-3	CASSLGTGGNTIYF	TGTGCCAGCAGCTTAGGGACAGGAGGAAACACCATATATTTT
NA	many	TRBV27	TRBJ2-5	CASSFSPGPIWETQYF	TGTGCCAGCAGTTTCTCGCCAGGGCCTATTTGGGAGACCCAGTACTTC
NA	many	TRBV9	TRBJ1-2	CASRSHVSNYGYTF	TGTGCCAGCCGGTCCCACGTCTCTAACTATGGCTACACCTTC
NA	many	TRBV20-1	TRBJ2-5	CSAIFRGGETQYF	TGCAGTGCCATTTTTCGAGGGGGGGAGACCCAGTACTTC
NA	medium-sized	TRBV24-1	TRBJ2-1	CATKNSGSPYNEQFF	TGTGCCACCAAGAACTCCGGCAGCCCCTACAATGAGCAGTTCTTC
NA	many	TRBV12-3/TRBV12-4	TRBJ2-1	CASSAGLRSYNEQFF	TGTGCCAGCAGTGCAGGACTACGGTCCTACAATGAGCAGTTCTTC
NA	many	TRBV12-3/TRBV12-4	TRBJ1-1	CASSSPSPEAFF	TGTGCCAGCAGTTCTCCGAGCCCTGAAGCTTTCTTT
NA	many	TRBV20-1	TRBJ1-1	CSARDPPGGRTEAFF	TGCAGTGCTAGAGATCCCCCGGGTGGGAGAACTGAAGCTTTCTTT
TRBD1	once	TRBV5-6	TRBJ1-2	CASSSRDRNYYGCTF	TGTGCCAGCAGCTCCCGGGACAGGAACTACTATGGCTGCACCTTC
NA	NA	TRBV2	TRBJ2-7	CASSLWTSYEQYF	TGTGCCAGCAGCCTATGGACCTCCTACGAGCAGTACTTC
NA	few	TRBV6-4	TRBJ2-5	CASSVNRDETQYF	TGTGCCAGCAGTGTGAACAGGGACGAGACCCAGTACTTC